A single sample gave rise to the 10 T cell receptor beta chains below, sequenced in a study of T cell changes during pregnancy in multiple sclerosis. Produced via immunoSEQ multiplex PCR; TCRdb's table is partial and in-frame only. The sample includes about 66,000 clones, roughly nine tenths seen only once; the top ten take approximately 1.5%. This material consisted of peripheral blood, taken in the third trimester of pregnancy. The receptors shown here come from a female donor with multiple sclerosis, enrolled in a pregnancy study.

V and J are TRBV14 and TRBJ1-1; the match to TRBD1 covers 8 bases. The V gene's germline CDR1 is SGHDN and CDR2 FVKESK. The trim removed 2 bases at V and 4 bases at J, leaving 0 bases unmatched. The CDR3 totals 13 residues. The CDR3 is CASSQQGATEAFF. The CDR3 region has the DNA TGTGCCAGCAGCCAACAGGGGGCCACTGAAGCTTTCTTT.

The chain recombines TRBV2 with TRBJ2-7, with D possibly being TRBD2 (6 bases). CDR1 is SNHLY, CDR2 FYNNEI, per germline. V was pared by 6 bases and J by 6 bases, with 9 bases between. This CDR3 is 11 amino acids long. The CDR3 here is CASSPGGEQYF. In DNA form, the CDR3 reads TGTGCCAGCAGCCCCGGGGGCGAGCAGTACTTC.

The V call is TRBV7-9, the J call TRBJ2-5; D is possibly TRBD2 (6 bases). The CDR3 is 15 residues long. Per the germline V gene, CDR1 is SEHNR and CDR2 is FQNEAQ (reference sequence). Trimming took 1 base from V and 5 from J, leaving 14 bases between them. CDR3 loop: CASSLGGAGGETQYF. In DNA, the CDR3 is TGTGCCAGCAGCTTAGGCGGGGCGGGCGGGGAGACCCAGTACTTC.

This clone was detected only once. This rearrangement joins TRBV28 to TRBJ1-2, with unresolved D. V lost 4 bases and J lost 8, with 17 bases in between. Per germline, CDR1 MDHEN and CDR2 SYDVKM. The CDR3 length is 14 residues. The CDR3 reads CASSSATGPWGYTF. The CDR3 DNA sequence: TGTGCCAGCAGTTCCGCAACGGGTCCCTGGGGCTACACCTTC.

This rearrangement joins TRBV12-5 to TRBJ1-6, with D uncertain. Germline V CDR1 and CDR2: LGHNT, FRNRAP. The CDR3 has 12 residues. CDR3 sequence (DNA): TGTGCCCACCGAGGTCCGGGTTCACCCCTCCACTTT. Residues: CAHRGPGSPLHF.

J is TRBJ1-2 and V is TRBV9; D not certain. This CDR3 contains 15 residues. V gave up 7 bases and J gave up 5 bases, with 21 bases separating them. CDR1 is SGDLS, CDR2 YYNGEE, per germline. The CDR3 bases are TGTGCCAGCCACCGAGGTTCAATGAGGAGGTATGGCTACACCTTC. Residues: CASHRGSMRRYGYTF.

This clone appeared a single time. V usage is TRBV27 and J usage is TRBJ1-2; 8 positions agree with TRBD1. After removal of 6 bases from V and 8 bases from J, the junction contained 8 bases not matched to a gene. In germline, CDR1 is MNHEY, CDR2 SMNVEV (reference sequence). The CDR3 loop spans 13 amino acids. The DNA for the CDR3 is TGTGCCAGCAGGACAGGGGTTCGTAAAGGCTACACCTTC. It is translated as CASRTGVRKGYTF.

J is TRBJ2-7 and V is TRBV4-3; tentatively, D is TRBD2 (7 bases). V was trimmed by 0 bases and J by 1 base, leaving 22 bases between them. Germline CDR1 LGHNA, CDR2 YSLEER. The CDR3 is 19 residues long. The CDR3 sequence: CASSQEWGVGRGRSYEQYF. Written as DNA, the CDR3 is TGCGCCAGCAGCCAAGAGTGGGGGGTAGGGCGGGGGCGATCCTACGAGCAGTACTTC.

This clone occurred once. The chain has TRBV6-5 and TRBJ1-4; D uncertain. CDR1 is MNHEY, CDR2 SVGAGI, per germline. The V gene lost 5 bases and the J gene lost 0 bases, with 10 bases spanning the gap. This CDR3 has 15 amino acids. This CDR3 reads CASSPYGATNEKLFF. CDR3 DNA: TGTGCCAGCAGTCCGTACGGAGCAACTAATGAAAAACTGTTTTTT.

This chain uses TRBV30 with TRBJ2-1; the match to TRBD2 covers 10 bases. The CDR3 consists of 16 residues. The ends lost 5 bases at V and 1 base at J; junction bases unmatched: 8. CDR1 and CDR2 (germline): GTSNPN, SVGIG (reference sequence). CDR3 sequence: CAWHGLAVTSYNEQFF. Written as DNA, the CDR3 is TGTGCCTGGCATGGACTAGCGGTTACATCCTACAATGAGCAGTTCTTC.